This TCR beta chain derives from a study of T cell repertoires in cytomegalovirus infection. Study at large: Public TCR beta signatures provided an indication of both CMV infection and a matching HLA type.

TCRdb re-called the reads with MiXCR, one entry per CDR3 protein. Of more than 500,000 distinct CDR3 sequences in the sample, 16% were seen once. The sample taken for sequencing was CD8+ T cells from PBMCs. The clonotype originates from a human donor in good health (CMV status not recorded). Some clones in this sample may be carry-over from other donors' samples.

The CDR3 DNA reads as TGCAGCGTTAATAGGGGGTTGTATGGCTACACCTTC. It codes for CSVNRGLYGYTF. The chain has TRBV29-1 and TRBJ1-2; D perhaps matches TRBD1 (6 bases). Germline CDR1 reads SQVTM; CDR2 reads ANQGSEA. V lost 5 bases and J lost 5, with 12 bases in between. CDR3 size: 12 residues.